This T cell receptor (beta chain) was retrieved from a study of shared clonotypes between healthy human individuals. Several immunoSEQ plates received, in even portions, the genomic DNA of each subset. TCRdb's table, derived via immunoSEQ multiplex PCR, lists solely in-frame clones and lacks some. Of about 600,000 clones in the sample, 97% are singletons; the top ten hold about 0.057%. The study's findings and limits: Unshared clonotypes carried lower generation probabilities than those common to all four donors. Generally, naive subsets came out with larger estimated richness than memory subsets.

As to this clone: Its antigen is currently unknown.

CDR3 length equals 13 residues. Germline CDR1 reads KGHSH; CDR2 reads LQKENI. Trimming removed 2 bases from V and 5 bases from J, with 6 bases in between. The study drew its donors from healthy HIV-negative adults without recent acute infections or vaccinations. V gene TRBV18 combines with J gene TRBJ2-2; D call uncertain. The material sequenced was naive CD4+ T cells sorted from blood. Described subset: CD45RA+ positively selected. This receptor was taken from a woman aged 30 to 39 in good health. The CDR3 sequence is CASSPSLTGELFF. CDR3 DNA: TGTGCCAGCTCACCATCGTTAACCGGGGAGCTGTTTTTT.